This T cell receptor (beta chain) appears in the sequencing data of a study of OX40 agonist ivuxolimab in advanced cancers. Study context: Ivuxolimab, an antibody that agonizes OX40 (CD134), was administered to the patients.

General study results and limits: Averaged across samples, CD8+ T cells carried more expanded clones than CD4+ did.

Systemic immunosuppression or a history of autoimmune disease excluded patients. The method was immunoSEQ multiplex PCR; TCRdb's version includes in-frame clones alone and lacks a portion of them. The sample has tens of thousands of clones, approximately 83% seen once. This clone has a single count. Its antigen is not identified. CDR1 SQVTM and CDR2 ANQGSEA come from the germline V gene. The CDR3 consists of 13 residues. J was trimmed by 10 bases and V by 2 bases; bases with no gene match: 9. This TCR was sampled from an adult with an advanced solid tumor such as melanoma, head and neck, liver or kidney cancer. The rearrangement joins TRBV29-1 to TRBJ2-5, with TRBD2 identical over 8 bases. Source: CD4+ or CD8+ T cells sorted from blood, taken in a trial of the OX40 agonist ivuxolimab. CDR3: CSVETGGLPGQYF. CDR3 DNA sequence: TGCAGCGTTGAAACGGGGGGGCTACCAGGCCAGTACTTC. The full variable domain, its missing parts supplied by reference TRBV29-1 and TRBJ2-5, is SAVISQKPSRDICQRGTSLTIQCQVDSQVTMMFWYRQQPGQSLTLIATANQGSEATYESGFVIDKFPISRPNLTFSTLTVSNMSPEDSSIYLCSVETGGLPGQYFGPGTRLLVL.